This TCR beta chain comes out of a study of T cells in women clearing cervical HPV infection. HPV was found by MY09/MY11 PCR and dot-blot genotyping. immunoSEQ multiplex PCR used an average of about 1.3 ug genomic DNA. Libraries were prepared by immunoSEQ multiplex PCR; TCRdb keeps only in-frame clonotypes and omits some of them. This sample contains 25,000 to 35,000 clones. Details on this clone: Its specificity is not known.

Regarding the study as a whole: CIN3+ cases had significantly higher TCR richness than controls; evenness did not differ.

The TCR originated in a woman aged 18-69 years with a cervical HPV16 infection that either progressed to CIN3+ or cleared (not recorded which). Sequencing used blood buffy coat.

The CDR3: CAWSVQEGSPLFF. The sequenced CDR3 bases are TGTGCCTGGAGTGTACAGGAGGGATCACCG. This sequence joins TRBV30 and TRBJ2-2; possible D gene TRBD2, 6 bases. Read coverage stops 3 residues before the CDR3 terminus; the germline J gene supplies the remainder. The germline V gene encodes CDR1 GTSNPN and CDR2 SVGIG (reference sequence). This CDR3 is built from 13 residues.